The T cell receptor (beta chain) under discussion was sequenced for a study of blood T cell repertoires in COVID-19. Turning to the study itself: Sources were T cells, B-cell-depleted T cells, or PBMCs; the material itself was cDNA or gDNA.

As handled by the study authors: Amplification of reference gene primers provided the estimated nucleated cell counts. Here immunoSEQ multiplex PCR was the method, and the copy in TCRdb shows in-frame clones only, minus some. V and J calls and clone size are those listed in that table; D and trimming were worked out from the DNA. This sample has tens of thousands of clones; roughly 86% occur once, and the top ten carry 55% to 60%. The clonotype was recovered from a man aged 65 to 79 with acute or convalescent COVID-19. Sequencing used peripheral blood.

CDR3 amino acids: CASSWGRPNEQFF. The CDR3 DNA is TGTGCCAGCAGCTGGGGGCGCCCCAATGAGCAGTTCTTC. This chain links TRBV5-6 with TRBJ2-1, with a weak D call TRBD1 (6 bases). The CDR3 has 13 amino acids. The V end was cut by 3 bases, the J end by 6 bases, with 10 bases between. Germline V CDR1 and CDR2: SGHDT, YYEEEE.